These T cell receptor beta chains were read from a single sample in a study of tumor and adjacent non-tumor tissue in lung cancer. MiXCR, run by TCRdb on the multiplex PCR reads, gives a single entry per CDR3 protein. The sample lists about 100,000 distinct CDR3 sequences, 50% to 70% seen once, with around a fifth in the top ten. Sequenced input: distant non-tumor lung tissue. These receptors were collected from a man between 25 and 39 years old with non-small cell lung cancer. CDR3s include the opening cysteine and the closing phenylalanine or tryptophan. Each record gives: CDR3 length, V gene, clone size, J gene, CDR3 protein. Clone size is not always given. Where it is, it says once, few, many or a class for expanded clones.

12	TRBV6-5	NA	TRBJ2-3	CGSSYNLDTQYF
14	TRBV20-1	NA	TRBJ2-5	CSARDVRCTETQYF
17	TRBV11-3	many	TRBJ2-7	CASSAHRNRDKPREQYF
14	TRBV10-1	many	TRBJ2-2	CASRGNRGTGELFF
19	TRBV11-2	NA	TRBJ2-6	CASSPWGSDPGSGANVLTF
12	TRBV12-3/TRBV12-4	NA	TRBJ2-7	CVSSLSRAKQYF
15	TRBV12-5	many	TRBJ2-3	CASGSVTGNTNTQYF
13	TRBV18	NA	TRBJ1-2	CASSFQVRYGYTF
14	TRBV29-1	NA	TRBJ2-5	CSVEGSVRRQTQYF
12	TRBV11-3	NA	TRBJ2-4	CANCLQGPDQYF